The clone carrying this T cell receptor (beta chain) was detected only a few times. Its antigen is currently unknown. There are 16 residues in the CDR3. The germline V and J ends were trimmed by 6 bases and 2 bases, with 20 bases remaining between them. Germline assignment: CDR1 MDHEN and CDR2 SYDVKM. This entry comes from a study of blood T cells in healthy people across ages. Study-level results: Total diversity from one million sequenced T cells was likely underestimated.

Then a second PCR, running roughly 6 to 11 cycles, was carried out with a sample-barcoded 5' primer and a J-beta primer mix. TCRdb re-called the 5' RACE reads through MiXCR, storing one row per CDR3 protein. The repertoire has around 1,000,000 distinct CDR3 sequences, almost 25% of them found once; the top ten carry approximately 0.75%. These data were also reused for a study on T cells of mothers and their children. That source reports: Both sample barcodes and 2-4 random nucleotides came from the M1S primer of the second PCR. Every mother supplied over 8 million TCR beta CDR3 reads and every child approximately 2.8 million. An overlap that was slightly higher, though non-significant, was seen in related mother-child pairs versus unrelated pairs.

The TCR sequence derives from a girl aged 2-15 years in good health. Sequencing was done on a sample of blood. J is TRBJ2-7 and V is TRBV28; perhaps TRBD1 as D (6 bases). The CDR3 reads CASSPYKGERPYEQYF. CDR3 nucleotides: TGTGCCAGCAGCCCTTATAAGGGGGAGCGTCCCTACGAGCAGTACTTC.